The next 14 T cell receptor beta chains were all read from a single sample in a study of shared clonotypes between healthy human individuals. Only in-frame clones appear in the TCRdb table, and some are missing; sequencing was by immunoSEQ multiplex PCR. This table has about 2 million clones, approximately 94% appearing once. Naive CD8 cells were CD45RO-negative, positively selected for CCR7, excluding terminally differentiated effector memory CD45RA+ cells. Input material: naive CD8+ T cells sorted from blood. The receptors come from a man aged 18 to 30 in good health.

The CDR3 spells CASSIDLGTQAFF. The DNA for the CDR3 is TGTGCCAGTAGTATAGACCTCGGGACTCAAGCTTTCTTT. The V gene is TRBV19, the J gene TRBJ1-1, with D maybe TRBD1 (5 bases). The CDR3 covers 13 residues. V gave up 0 bases and J gave up 9 bases, with 11 bases separating them. Germline V gene lookup returns CDR1 LNHDA and CDR2 SQIVND (reference sequence).

Points on this clone: The sample carries other DNA sequences with the same CDR3. The chain is built from TRBV9 and TRBJ2-1; maybe TRBD2 (6 bases). The ends were cut back, 0 bases at V and 1 base at J, with 8 bases in the middle. In germline, CDR1 is SGDLS, CDR2 YYNGEE. CDR3 length: 15 residues. The CDR3 loop reads CASSVAGDSYNEQFF. The CDR3 DNA is TGTGCCAGCAGCGTAGCGGGGGATTCCTACAATGAGCAGTTCTTC. The entire variable domain, with the rest obtained from reference TRBV9 and TRBJ2-1, is as follows: DSGVTQTPKHLITATGQRVTLRCSPRSGDLSVYWYQQSLDQGLQFLIQYYNGEERAKGNILERFSAQQFPDLHSELNLSSLELGDSALYFCASSVAGDSYNEQFFGPGTRLTVL.

This clone was detected once. J is TRBJ2-5 and V is TRBV5-6; TRBD1 aligns across 8 bases. The CDR3 extends over 16 amino acids. Germline V gene sequence: CDR1 SGHDT, CDR2 YYEEEE. Germline trimming cut 4 bases from V and 4 bases from J; bases unmatched to any gene: 12. The CDR3 DNA reads as TGTGCCAGCAGCCTCCGGGACAGGCACGTCGGAGAGACCCAGTACTTC. It is translated as CASSLRDRHVGETQYF.

This rearrangement joins TRBV29-1 to TRBJ2-7; 9 nucleotides line up with TRBD1. Germline trimming cut 3 bases from V and 1 base from J; bases unmatched to any gene: 7. CDR1 and CDR2 from the germline V gene are SQVTM and ANQGSEA. This CDR3 is built from 15 residues. The CDR3 here is CSVDPGTGSSYEQYF. CDR3 DNA sequence: TGCAGCGTTGATCCCGGGACAGGGTCATCCTACGAGCAGTACTTC.

This sequence joins TRBV30 and TRBJ1-1; the D gene is possibly TRBD1 (5 bases). The CDR3 has 13 amino acids. The V and J ends lost 0 bases and 11 bases respectively, with 16 bases between them. Germline CDR1 GTSNPN, CDR2 SVGIG (reference sequence). CDR3 in DNA: TGTGCCTGGAGTGTCCCCCCCGGGGGAGGTGCTTTCTTT. Encoded protein: CAWSVPPGGGAFF.

The chain combines TRBV5-8 with TRBJ2-1, with 7 bases identical to TRBD2. V shed 4 bases, J shed 2 bases, and the junction held 6 bases outside the gene matches. The CDR3 spans 15 residues. CDR1 and CDR2 from the germline V gene are SGHTS and YDEGEE. The chain's CDR3 is CASSSRDYPYNEQFF. The CDR3 DNA is TGTGCCAGCAGCAGCCGGGACTACCCCTACAATGAGCAGTTCTTC.

The chain employs TRBV7-9 and TRBJ2-1; the D call may be TRBD1 or TRBD2 (11 bases each). Trimming cost V 3 bases and J 9 bases, with 30 bases left between them. There are 19 residues in the CDR3. Germline V CDR1 and CDR2: SEHNR, FQNEAQ (reference sequence). CDR3 DNA: TGTGCCAGCAGCTTCCCCGGGACAGGGGGGTATAGCGGGAGGGGTGAGCAGTTCTTC. Translating gives CASSFPGTGGYSGRGEQFF. The full variable domain, with the rest looked up from reference TRBV7-9 and TRBJ2-1, is DTGVSQNPRHKITKRGQNVTFRCDPISEHNRLYWYRQTLGQGPEFLTYFQNEAQLEKSRLLSDRFSAERPKGSFSTLEIQRTEQGDSAMYLCASSFPGTGGYSGRGEQFFGPGTRLTVL.

On this clone: This sample also contains other DNA sequences that code for the same CDR3. This chain links TRBV28 with TRBJ2-7; D remains unclear. The CDR3 has 14 amino acids. The germline gives CDR1 MDHEN, CDR2 SYDVKM. With 1 base removed from V and 2 bases from J, the gap between germline ends came to 9 bases. CDR3 sequence reads: CASSLSDWTYEQYF. CDR3 in DNA: TGTGCCAGCAGTTTATCCGACTGGACCTACGAGCAGTACTTC.

V usage is TRBV9 and J usage is TRBJ2-7; TRBD1 matches at 8 bases. CDR3 length: 14 residues. Per the germline V gene, CDR1 is SGDLS and CDR2 is YYNGEE. The V and J ends lost 4 bases and 4 bases, in that order; junction bases with no gene match: 7. The CDR3 is CASSLSQGAYEQYF. Here the CDR3 DNA reads TGTGCCAGCAGCCTCAGTCAGGGGGCATACGAGCAGTACTTC.

The rearrangement links TRBV5-1 to TRBJ2-3; no clear D. Trimming pared 0 bases from V and 4 bases from J, leaving 3 bases between. The CDR3 totals 12 residues. Germline V gives CDR1 SGHRS, CDR2 YFSETQ. CDR3 in amino acids: CASSLVSDTQYF. In nucleotides, the CDR3 is TGCGCCAGCAGCTTGGTGTCAGATACGCAGTATTTT.

V gene TRBV19 combines with J gene TRBJ2-7, with D unresolved. The CDR3 runs 13 residues. CDR1 is LNHDA, CDR2 SQIVND, per germline (reference sequence). V dropped 7 bases and J dropped 1 base, with 11 bases sitting between them. CDR3 DNA: TGTGCCAGTATAGACCACCATTCCTACGAGCAGTACTTC. This gives the protein CASIDHHSYEQYF.

V usage is TRBV4-1 and J usage is TRBJ2-1; weak D call: TRBD1 (6 bases). CDR1 and CDR2 (germline): MGHRA, YSYEKL. This CDR3 is 15 amino acids long. Trimming pared 4 bases from V and 0 bases from J, leaving 10 bases between. The CDR3 reads CASSRGGSSYNEQFF. For the CDR3, the DNA is TGCGCCAGCAGCCGAGGGGGATCCTCCTACAATGAGCAGTTCTTC.

The chain employs TRBV4-1 and TRBJ1-4, with a tentative D call TRBD1 (5 bases). CDR3 size: 17 residues. Trimming took off 5 bases at V and 0 bases at J, with 16 bases between the two ends. In germline, CDR1 is MGHRA, CDR2 YSYEKL. CDR3 nucleotide sequence: TGCGCCAGCAGCTTACGAAGCCCACAGGCAACTAATGAAAAACTGTTTTTT. As protein: CASSLRSPQATNEKLFF.

Points on this clone: An end of the junction differs from the germline gene, which may be a read error. The CDR3 DNA is TGTGCTAGCAGCCACGGCCCGGCCTACGAGCAGTACTTC. Translated: CASSHGPAYEQYF. The genes are TRBV7-7 and TRBJ2-7; D gene ambiguous. This CDR3 comprises 13 residues. Germline-derived CDR1 and CDR2 are SSHAT and FNYEAQ (reference sequence).